A single sample gave rise to the 12 T cell receptor beta chains below, sequenced in a study of blood T cells in healthy people across ages. The use of a sample-barcoded 5' primer and a J-beta primer mix characterized a second PCR of roughly 7 to 12 cycles. MiXCR, run by TCRdb on the 5' RACE reads, gives a single entry per CDR3 protein. The table lists about 570,000 distinct CDR3 sequences, about 26% of them singletons, with approximately 18% in the top ten. Sequenced: blood. The receptor source for this set is a woman between 65 and 79 years old in good health.

The J gene is TRBJ2-4, the V gene TRBV2; D is unclear. CDR3 size: 14 residues. Trimming took 7 bases from V and 1 from J, leaving 11 bases between them. The germline gives CDR1 SNHLY, CDR2 FYNNEI. In DNA, the CDR3 is TGTGCCAGCATGGGAAAGAGGGCCAAAAACATTCAGTACTTC. This encodes CASMGKRAKNIQYF.

This clonotype has more than one count but fewer than ten. This chain links TRBV11-3 with TRBJ1-6, with a weak D call TRBD1 (5 bases). The ends were cut back, 0 bases at V and 7 bases at J, with 10 bases in the middle. Germline CDR1 SGHNT, CDR2 YENEEA. The CDR3 length is 15 residues. The CDR3 here is CASSLEQGRNSPLHF. DNA for the CDR3: TGTGCCAGCAGCTTAGAGCAGGGACGGAATTCACCCCTCCACTTT.

The chain links TRBV11-2 to TRBJ2-3; 8 nucleotides agree with TRBD2. Trimming at V came to 0 bases and at J to 7 bases, leaving 6 bases not matched to a gene. Germline V gives CDR1 SGHAT, CDR2 FQNNGV. This CDR3 contains 15 residues. CDR3 sequence: CASSLDSGVRNTQYF. The CDR3 region has the DNA TGTGCCAGCAGCTTAGATAGCGGGGTTAGGAATACGCAGTATTTT. The full variable domain, with the rest looked up from reference TRBV11-2 and TRBJ2-3, is EAGVAQSPRYKIIEKRQSVAFWCNPISGHATLYWYQQILGQGPKLLIQFQNNGVVDDSQLPKDRFSAERLKGVDSTLKIQPAKLEDSAVYLCASSLDSGVRNTQYFGPGTRLTVL.

The chain has TRBV19 and TRBJ2-1; TRBD2 agrees at 9 bases. Germline CDR1 reads LNHDA; CDR2 reads SQIVND (reference sequence). There are 15 residues in the CDR3. Losses at the gene ends were 7 bases for V and 6 bases for J; bases not matched to a gene: 10. The DNA for the CDR3 is TGTGCCAGTACCCCTTTAGCGGGGGCGGGCAATGAGCAGTTCTTC. Translated: CASTPLAGAGNEQFF.

J is TRBJ1-1 and V is TRBV9; D uncertain. V lost 4 bases and J 1 base, leaving 20 bases between the germline ends. This CDR3 has 17 residues. Germline-derived CDR1 and CDR2 are SGDLS and YYNGEE. DNA of the CDR3: TGTGCCAGCAGCCCGGGCGCTTCTCGCGGACCGAACACTGAAGCTTTCTTT. Protein product: CASSPGASRGPNTEAFF.

Only a few counts were recorded for this clonotype. The chain is built from TRBV7-8 and TRBJ2-3, with D uncertain. V dropped 5 bases and J dropped 5 bases, with 11 bases sitting between them. This CDR3 has 13 amino acids. CDR1 is SGHVS, CDR2 FQNEAQ, per germline. CDR3 sequence (DNA): TGTGCCAGCAGCCCTACGGGTGAAGATACGCAGTATTTT. As protein: CASSPTGEDTQYF. The full variable domain, its missing parts supplied by reference TRBV7-8 and TRBJ2-3, is GAGVSQSPRYKVAKRGQDVALRCDPISGHVSLFWYQQALGQGPEFLTYFQNEAQLDKSGLPSDRFFAERPEGSVSTLKIQRTQQEDSAVYLCASSPTGEDTQYFGPGTRLTVL.

CDR3 in amino acids: CASRRTGPGSQYF. Written as DNA, the CDR3 is TGTGCCAGCAGACGGACAGGCCCAGGGTCCCAGTACTTC. The V gene is TRBV7-9, the J gene TRBJ2-5; 7 bases fit TRBD1. The CDR3 sequence is 13 residues long. The germline V gene has CDR1 SEHNR and CDR2 FQNEAQ (reference sequence). J lost 9 bases, V lost 6 bases, and 10 bases had no gene match.

The V and J genes are TRBV12-3 or TRBV12-4 and TRBJ2-1; D call uncertain. The DNA matches TRBJ2-5 better at its end, which makes the J call doubtful. The CDR3 contains 13 residues. Here the CDR3 DNA reads TGTGCCAGCAGGAAAGATCCCGAAGAGACCCAGTACTTC. Its translation: CASRKDPEETQYF.

J is TRBJ1-1 and V is TRBV6-6, with TRBD1 identical over 7 bases. The CDR3 sequence is 16 residues long. V shed 4 bases and J 6 bases; nucleotides not matched to a gene: 14. Germline V gene lookup returns CDR1 MNHNY and CDR2 SVGAGI (reference sequence). The CDR3 region is CASSSAYGTVRAEAFF. CDR3 coding DNA: TGTGCCAGCAGTTCAGCCTACGGGACAGTTCGGGCTGAAGCTTTCTTT.

Only a few counts were recorded for this clonotype. V is TRBV3-1 and J is TRBJ2-3; D ambiguous. CDR1 LGHDT and CDR2 YNNKEL come from the germline V gene (reference sequence). V lost 0 bases and J lost 3, with 10 bases in between. The CDR3 has 15 residues. Written as DNA, the CDR3 is TGTGCCAGCAGCCAAGAATGGGCGACGACAGATACGCAGTATTTT. This sequence encodes CASSQEWATTDTQYF.

The CDR3 DNA is TGCAGCGTTGGACTCAACTACGAGCAGTACTTC. Translated, it gives CSVGLNYEQYF. The V call is TRBV29-1, the J call TRBJ2-7; D is undetermined. Trimming took 4 bases from V and 3 from J, leaving 7 bases between them. CDR3 length: 11 residues. CDR1 SQVTM and CDR2 ANQGSEA come from the germline V gene.

This clonotype was observed a handful of times. The chain links TRBV6-1 to TRBJ1-2, with D possibly being TRBD1 (6 bases). This CDR3 region has 14 residues. Per the germline V gene, CDR1 is MNHNS and CDR2 is SASEGT. Trimming shortened V by 10 bases and J by 8 bases, and 23 bases separated the two germline ends. CDR3: CAITPTTGSSGYTF. CDR3 nucleotide sequence: TGTGCCATCACACCCACAACAGGGTCGAGCGGCTACACCTTC.